The source of this T cell receptor beta chain is a study of T cells in Graves' hyperthyroidism and ophthalmopathy. Study as a whole: Staff took peripheral blood when the initial diagnosis was made, before any treatment began. Whole-study findings and limits: Ophthalmopathy onset followed model prediction by a median roughly six months.

The sample holds many counts of this clonotype. Its antigen remains unidentified. V lost 1 base to trimming and J lost 3 bases, with 11 bases between them. Germline V gives CDR1 SGHKS, CDR2 YYEKEE (reference sequence). This CDR3 is built from 15 residues. Amplification yielded TCR beta CDR3 regions, with RNA transcripts as the source. The primer set for the first-round RT-PCR of the TCR CDR3 was HTBI. In TCRdb, the multiplex PCR reads were re-called with MiXCR into one record per CDR3 protein. The sample has around 370,000 distinct CDR3 sequences, less than 20% seen once. The TCR comes from a man between 18 and 29 years old with Graves' ophthalmopathy. The sequenced sample was blood. The rearrangement links TRBV5-5 to TRBJ1-5, with D perhaps matching TRBD1 (5 bases). The CDR3 is CASSLRQGANQPQHF. As DNA, the CDR3 is TGTGCCAGCAGCTTGCGGCAGGGAGCCAATCAGCCCCAGCATTTT.